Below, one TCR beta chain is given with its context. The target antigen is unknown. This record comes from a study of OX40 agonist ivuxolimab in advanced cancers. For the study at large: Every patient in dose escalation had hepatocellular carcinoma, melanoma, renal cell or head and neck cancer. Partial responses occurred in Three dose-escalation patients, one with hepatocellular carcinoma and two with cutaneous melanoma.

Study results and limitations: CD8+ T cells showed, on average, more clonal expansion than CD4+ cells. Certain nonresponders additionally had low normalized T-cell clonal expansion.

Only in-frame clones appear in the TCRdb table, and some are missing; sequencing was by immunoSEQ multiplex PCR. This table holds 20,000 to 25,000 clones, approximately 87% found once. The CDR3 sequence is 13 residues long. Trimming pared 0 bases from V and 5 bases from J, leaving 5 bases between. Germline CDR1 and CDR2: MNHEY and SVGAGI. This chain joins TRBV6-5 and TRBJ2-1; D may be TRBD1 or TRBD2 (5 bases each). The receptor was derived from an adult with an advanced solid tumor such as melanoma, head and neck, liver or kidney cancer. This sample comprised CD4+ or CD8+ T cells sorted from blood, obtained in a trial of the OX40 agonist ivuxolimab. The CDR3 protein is CASSYSGDNEQFF. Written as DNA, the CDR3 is TGTGCCAGCAGTTACTCGGGGGACAATGAGCAGTTCTTC.